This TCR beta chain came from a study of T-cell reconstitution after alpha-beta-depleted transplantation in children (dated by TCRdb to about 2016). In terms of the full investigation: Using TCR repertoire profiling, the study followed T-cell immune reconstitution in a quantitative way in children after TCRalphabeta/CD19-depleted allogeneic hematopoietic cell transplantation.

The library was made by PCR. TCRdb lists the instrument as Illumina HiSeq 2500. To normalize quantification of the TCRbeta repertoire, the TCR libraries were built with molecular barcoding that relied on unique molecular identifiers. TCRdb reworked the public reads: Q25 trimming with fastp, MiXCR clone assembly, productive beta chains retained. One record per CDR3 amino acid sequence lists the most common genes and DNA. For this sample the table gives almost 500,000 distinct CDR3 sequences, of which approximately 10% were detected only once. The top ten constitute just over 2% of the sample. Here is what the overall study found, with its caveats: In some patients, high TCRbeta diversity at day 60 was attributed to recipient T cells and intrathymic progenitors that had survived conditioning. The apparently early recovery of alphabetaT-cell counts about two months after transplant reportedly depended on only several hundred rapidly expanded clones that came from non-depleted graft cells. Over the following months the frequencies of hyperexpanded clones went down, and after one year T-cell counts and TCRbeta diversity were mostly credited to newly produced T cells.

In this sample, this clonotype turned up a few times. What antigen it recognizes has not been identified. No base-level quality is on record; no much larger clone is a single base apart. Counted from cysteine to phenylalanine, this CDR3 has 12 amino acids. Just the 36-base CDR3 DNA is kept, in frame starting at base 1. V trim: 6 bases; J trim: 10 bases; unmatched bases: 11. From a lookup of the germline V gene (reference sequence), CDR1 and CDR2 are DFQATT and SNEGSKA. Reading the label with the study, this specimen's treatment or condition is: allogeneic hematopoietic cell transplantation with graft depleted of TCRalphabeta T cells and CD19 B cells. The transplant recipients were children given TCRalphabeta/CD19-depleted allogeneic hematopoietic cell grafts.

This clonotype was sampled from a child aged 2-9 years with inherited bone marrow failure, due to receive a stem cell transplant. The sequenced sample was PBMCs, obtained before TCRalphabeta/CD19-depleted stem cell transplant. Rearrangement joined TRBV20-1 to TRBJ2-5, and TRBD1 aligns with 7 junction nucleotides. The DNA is TGCAGTGCGATCAACCCACAGGGGTTCCAGTACTTC. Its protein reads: CSAINPQGFQYF.